Shown below are 13 T cell receptor beta chains from a single sample sequenced in a study of blood T cells in healthy people across ages. Combining a sample-barcoded 5' primer with a J-beta primer mix, a second PCR ran for about 7 to 11 cycles. Each CDR3 protein gets one entry after TCRdb re-called the 5' RACE reads with MiXCR. The top ten hold around 21% of the sample, which has 910,000 or so distinct CDR3 sequences, 51% seen once. The specimen was blood. The receptors were gathered from a woman aged 55-69 years in good health.

V is TRBV4-1 and J is TRBJ2-2; D is uncertain. The germline CDR1 and CDR2 sequences are MGHRA and YSYEKL. The CDR3 runs 19 residues. V was shortened by 0 bases and J by 0 bases, with 17 bases between the two germline ends. CDR3 in amino acids: CASSQDYPQWPTNTGELFF. CDR3 coding DNA: TGCGCCAGCAGCCAAGATTACCCCCAGTGGCCCACGAACACCGGGGAGCTGTTTTTT.

This clonotype was found a few times. J is TRBJ2-3 and V is TRBV18; TRBD2 aligns across 11 bases. Losses at the gene ends were 3 bases for V and 11 bases for J; bases not matched to a gene: 1. The CDR3 length is 12 residues. Germline V CDR1 and CDR2: KGHSH, LQKENI. Written as DNA, the CDR3 is TGTGCCAGCTCACCCGGGACTAGCGGGCAGTATTTT. It translates to CASSPGTSGQYF.

This clonotype turned up a few times. This rearrangement joins TRBV2 to TRBJ2-7; TRBD1 is a possible D gene (5 bases). The CDR3 has 14 amino acids. Germline assignment: CDR1 SNHLY and CDR2 FYNNEI. V lost 4 bases, J lost 1 base, and 11 bases lay in between. The CDR3 coding sequence is TGTGCCAGCAGTGGGGGCAGGAAATCCTACGAGCAGTACTTC. Translation gives CASSGGRKSYEQYF.

This clonotype is a singleton in its sample. V usage is TRBV5-1 and J usage is TRBJ1-4, with 11 bases identical to TRBD1. This CDR3 is 14 amino acids long. V dropped 4 bases and J dropped 8; count of bases not matched to a gene: 4. In germline, CDR1 is SGHRS, CDR2 YFSETQ. CDR3 nucleotide sequence: TGCGCCAGCAGCCCGGACAGGGGGCACGAAAAACTGTTTTTT. Translated, it gives CASSPDRGHEKLFF.

The rearrangement uses TRBV2 and TRBJ2-1; TRBD1 matches at 10 bases. This CDR3 contains 13 residues. In germline, CDR1 is SNHLY, CDR2 FYNNEI. V dropped 7 bases and J dropped 9; count of bases not matched to a gene: 6. The CDR3 spells CASTGTGVGEQFF. The CDR3 DNA is TGTGCCAGCACAGGGACAGGGGTGGGTGAGCAGTTCTTC.

This clonotype was counted a single time. V is TRBV14 and J is TRBJ2-1; 11 nucleotides match TRBD2. The CDR3 contains 16 residues. Germline V gives CDR1 SGHDN, CDR2 FVKESK. After removal of 4 bases from V and 9 bases from J, the junction contained 11 bases not matched to a gene. CDR3 DNA: TGTGCCAGCAGCCGTACTAGCGGGAGTAGATTTGGTGAGCAGTTCTTC. Protein: CASSRTSGSRFGEQFF.

The genes are TRBV28 and TRBJ1-2; D is ambiguous. Germline lookup yields CDR1 MDHEN and CDR2 SYDVKM. CDR3 size: 14 residues. Trimming removed 1 base from V and 3 bases from J, with 9 bases in between. For the CDR3, the DNA is TGTGCCAGCAGTTTATTGGGCCCGCACTATGGCTACACCTTC. Its protein is CASSLLGPHYGYTF.

This chain links TRBV10-3 with TRBJ2-2; D gene uncertain. There are 15 residues in the CDR3. Germline loops: CDR1 ENHRY, CDR2 SYGVKD. The V end lost 7 bases, the J end lost 0 bases, and 12 bases lay between the germline ends. The CDR3 bases are TGTGCCATCAATGCGGCCGACGCGAACACCGGGGAGCTGTTTTTT. Amino acid sequence: CAINAADANTGELFF.

This clonotype was observed once. This chain links TRBV10-3 with TRBJ2-7; 12 nucleotides agree with TRBD1. The V segment lost 10 bases and the J segment 7 bases; nucleotides outside the gene matches: 8. CDR3 length: 13 residues. CDR1 ENHRY and CDR2 SYGVKD come from the germline V gene. CDR3 protein: CATGQGAGNEQYF. CDR3 nucleotide sequence: TGTGCCACGGGACAGGGGGCCGGTAATGAGCAGTACTTC.

This clonotype has a single count. The chain combines TRBV28 with TRBJ1-1; D unclear. Deletions cut 5 bases from V and 3 bases from J, with 10 bases between. CDR1 MDHEN and CDR2 SYDVKM come from the germline V gene. This CDR3 region has 13 residues. DNA for the CDR3: TGTGCCAGCAGTGTCCCAGCGGACACTGAAGCTTTCTTT. Its protein product is CASSVPADTEAFF.

This chain connects TRBV4-3 to TRBJ2-3; TRBD2 might be the D (6 bases). CDR1 and CDR2 from the germline V gene are LGHNA and YSLEER. The V end was cut by 3 bases, the J end by 2 bases, with 12 bases between. The CDR3 covers 15 residues. Written as DNA, the CDR3 is TGCGCCAGCAGCCACTCGGGACTGCTCACAGATACGCAGTATTTT. Its protein product is CASSHSGLLTDTQYF.

V usage is TRBV9 and J usage is TRBJ1-6, with 9 bases aligning to TRBD1. Losses at the gene ends were 4 bases for V and 7 bases for J; bases not matched to a gene: 15. CDR3 size: 18 residues. In germline, CDR1 is SGDLS, CDR2 YYNGEE. The CDR3 here is CASSPRRPGQGENSPLHF. DNA for the CDR3: TGTGCCAGCAGCCCTAGACGTCCGGGACAGGGAGAAAATTCACCCCTCCACTTT.

The V and J genes are TRBV29-1 and TRBJ2-5, with D maybe TRBD1 (6 bases). V lost 4 bases and J lost 1, with 10 bases in between. Germline values: CDR1 SQVTM, CDR2 ANQGSEA. The CDR3 has 13 amino acids. Here the CDR3 reads CSVGQGSQETQYF. CDR3 coding DNA: TGCAGCGTTGGGCAGGGGAGCCAAGAGACCCAGTACTTC.